This T cell receptor beta chain was observed in a study of neoadjuvant nivolumab and ipilimumab in lung cancer. Turning to the study itself: The combination arm added day-1 ipilimumab 1 mg/kg to nivolumab 3 mg/kg on days 1, 15, 29.

Study-wide results and caveats: TCR receptors were sequenced in few samples.

Data came from immunoSEQ multiplex PCR; TCRdb stores just in-frame clones and leaves some out. The repertoire consists of more than 8,500 clones, with around 77% occurring once and the leading ten covering 6.5% to 9%. This CDR3 has 15 amino acids. V shed 3 bases and J shed 0 bases, with 12 bases lying between them. Germline V gene data show CDR1 as SGHRS and CDR2 as YFSETQ. With respect to this clone: The antigen is not known.

The chain is built from TRBV5-1 and TRBJ1-1, with D possibly matching TRBD1 (6 bases). The sequences come from tumor tissue, collected after neoadjuvant nivolumab, alone or with ipilimumab, at or shortly before surgery. The clonotype was recovered from an adult with non-small cell lung cancer. Some clones in this sample may be carry-over from other donors' samples. CDR3 bases: TGCGCCAGCAGCTCCATGGGGGCTATGAACACTGAAGCTTTCTTT. Translating it yields CASSSMGAMNTEAFF.